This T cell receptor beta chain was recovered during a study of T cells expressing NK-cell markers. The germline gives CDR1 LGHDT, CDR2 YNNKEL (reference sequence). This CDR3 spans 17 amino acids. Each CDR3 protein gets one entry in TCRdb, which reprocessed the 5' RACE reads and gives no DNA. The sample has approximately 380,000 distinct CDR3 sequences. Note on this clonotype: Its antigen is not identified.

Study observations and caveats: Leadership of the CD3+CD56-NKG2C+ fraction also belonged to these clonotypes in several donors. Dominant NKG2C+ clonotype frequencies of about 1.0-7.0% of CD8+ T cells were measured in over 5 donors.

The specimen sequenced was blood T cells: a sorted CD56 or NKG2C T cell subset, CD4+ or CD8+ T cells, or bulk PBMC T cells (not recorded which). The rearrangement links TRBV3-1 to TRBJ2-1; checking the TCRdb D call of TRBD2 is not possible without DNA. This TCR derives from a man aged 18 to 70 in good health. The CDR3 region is CASSQGGLGGLHNEQFF.